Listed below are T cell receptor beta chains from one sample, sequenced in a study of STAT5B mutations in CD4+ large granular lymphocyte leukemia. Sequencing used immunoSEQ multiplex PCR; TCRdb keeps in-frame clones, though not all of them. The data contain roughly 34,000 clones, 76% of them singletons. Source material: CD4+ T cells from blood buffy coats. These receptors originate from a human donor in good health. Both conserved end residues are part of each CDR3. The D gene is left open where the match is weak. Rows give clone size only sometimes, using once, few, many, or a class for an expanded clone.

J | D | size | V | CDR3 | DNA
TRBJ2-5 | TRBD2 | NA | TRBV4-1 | CASSRGTSGGQETQYF | TGCGCCAGCAGCCGAGGGACTAGCGGGGGCCAAGAGACCCAGTACTTC
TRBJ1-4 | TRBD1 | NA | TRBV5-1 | CASSLEGQGAHEKLFF | TGCGCCAGCAGCTTGGAGGGACAGGGGGCCCATGAAAAACTGTTTTTT
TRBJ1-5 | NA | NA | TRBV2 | CATSGPPNQPQHF | TGTGCCACCTCGGGACCCCCCAATCAGCCCCAGCATTTT
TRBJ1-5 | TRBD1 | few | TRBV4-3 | CASSKGTGWNQPQHF | TGCGCCAGCAGCAAGGGGACAGGGTGGAATCAGCCCCAGCATTTT
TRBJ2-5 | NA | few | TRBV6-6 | CASSSRSGSRETQYF | TGTGCCAGCAGCTCTCGTAGTGGTAGCCGTGAGACCCAGTACTTC
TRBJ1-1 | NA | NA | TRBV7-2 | CASSLQENTEAFF | TGTGCCAGCAGCCTCCAGGAGAACACTGAAGCTTTCTTT
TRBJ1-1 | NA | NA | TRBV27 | CASSRRDGTEAFF | TGTGCCAGCAGTCGAAGGGATGGCACTGAAGCTTTCTTT
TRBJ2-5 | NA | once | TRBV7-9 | CASSHRDTKGGTQYF | TGTGCCAGCAGCCACCGGGACACTAAAGGGGGGACCCAGTACTTC
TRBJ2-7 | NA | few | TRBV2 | CASSVYGLEQYF | TGTGCCAGCAGTGTATACGGCCTCGAGCAGTACTTC
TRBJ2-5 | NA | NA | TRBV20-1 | CSARARETQYF | TGCAGTGCTAGAGCGCGGGAGACCCAGTACTTC
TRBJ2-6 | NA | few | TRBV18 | CASFTGSGANVLTF | TGTGCCAGTTTCACAGGGTCTGGGGCCAACGTCCTGACTTTC
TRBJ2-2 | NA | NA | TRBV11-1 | CASSLARPQGTRTGELFF | TGTGCCAGCAGCTTAGCCCGCCCCCAGGGAACGAGGACCGGGGAGCTGTTTTTT
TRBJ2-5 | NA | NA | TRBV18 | CASHRGVGETQYF | TGTGCCAGCCACCGGGGCGTGGGAGAGACCCAGTACTTC
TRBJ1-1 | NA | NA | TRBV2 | CASSEAGGGAFF | TGTGCCAGCAGTGAAGCTGGGGGAGGCGCTTTCTTT
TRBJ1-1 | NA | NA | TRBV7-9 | CASSLTSGSHGGEAFF | TGTGCCAGCAGCTTAACATCGGGGTCCCACGGTGGTGAAGCTTTCTTT
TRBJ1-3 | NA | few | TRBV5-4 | CATASGNSGNTIYF | TGTGCCACCGCGTCGGGGAACTCTGGAAACACCATATATTTT
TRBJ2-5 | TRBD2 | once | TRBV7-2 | CASSLVGGGGAARETQYF | TGTGCCAGCAGCTTAGTCGGCGGCGGGGGGGCCGCCCGAGAGACCCAGTACTTC
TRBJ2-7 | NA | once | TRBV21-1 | CASSKGGQGGHEQYF | TGTGCCAGCAGCAAAGGGGGACAGGGGGGTCATGAGCAGTACTTC
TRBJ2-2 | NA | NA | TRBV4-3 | CASSQDTGGPGELFF | TGCGCCAGCAGCCAAGATACTGGCGGGCCCGGGGAGCTGTTTTTT
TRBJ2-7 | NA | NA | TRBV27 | CASSLEGRWRYEQYF | TGTGCCAGCAGTTTAGAGGGGCGGTGGCGCTACGAGCAGTACTTC
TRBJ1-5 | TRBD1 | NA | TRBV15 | CATSSPGQGANQPQHF | TGTGCCACCAGCTCACCCGGACAGGGGGCGAATCAGCCCCAGCATTTT
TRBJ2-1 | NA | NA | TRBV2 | CASRRPNPFNEQFF | TGTGCCAGCAGACGGCCGAACCCTTTTAATGAGCAGTTCTTC
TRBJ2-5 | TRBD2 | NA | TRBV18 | CASSPTSGRGQETQYF | TGTGCCAGCTCACCGACTAGCGGGAGGGGCCAAGAGACCCAGTACTTC
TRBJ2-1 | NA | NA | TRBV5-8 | CASSLGRQVSYNEQFF | TGTGCCAGCAGCTTGGGACGGCAGGTCTCCTACAATGAGCAGTTCTTC
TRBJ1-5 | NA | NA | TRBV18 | CASSLGDSNQPQHF | TGTGCCAGCTCACTAGGGGATAGCAATCAGCCCCAGCATTTT
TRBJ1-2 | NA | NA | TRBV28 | CASSPVGGYTF | TGTGCCAGCTCGCCGGTTGGGGGCTACACCTTC
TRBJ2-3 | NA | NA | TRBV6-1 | CASSEGAISTDTQYF | TGTGCCAGCAGTGAAGGTGCAATCAGCACAGATACGCAGTATTTT
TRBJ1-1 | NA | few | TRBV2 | CASTSPARVEAFF | TGTGCCAGCACCTCCCCGGCGAGGGTTGAAGCTTTCTTT
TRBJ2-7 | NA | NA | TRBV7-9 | CASSTDGPYEQYF | TGTGCCAGCAGCACGGACGGGCCCTACGAGCAGTACTTC
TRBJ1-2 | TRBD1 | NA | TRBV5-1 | CASSSEQGNYGYTF | TGCGCCAGCAGCTCCGAACAGGGGAACTATGGCTACACCTTC
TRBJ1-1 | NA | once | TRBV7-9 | CASSPPGLNTEAFF | TGTGCCAGCAGCCCCCCGGGACTGAACACTGAAGCTTTCTTT
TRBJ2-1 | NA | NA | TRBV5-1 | CASSLVRDNEQFF | TGCGCCAGCAGCTTGGTACGGGACAATGAGCAGTTCTTC